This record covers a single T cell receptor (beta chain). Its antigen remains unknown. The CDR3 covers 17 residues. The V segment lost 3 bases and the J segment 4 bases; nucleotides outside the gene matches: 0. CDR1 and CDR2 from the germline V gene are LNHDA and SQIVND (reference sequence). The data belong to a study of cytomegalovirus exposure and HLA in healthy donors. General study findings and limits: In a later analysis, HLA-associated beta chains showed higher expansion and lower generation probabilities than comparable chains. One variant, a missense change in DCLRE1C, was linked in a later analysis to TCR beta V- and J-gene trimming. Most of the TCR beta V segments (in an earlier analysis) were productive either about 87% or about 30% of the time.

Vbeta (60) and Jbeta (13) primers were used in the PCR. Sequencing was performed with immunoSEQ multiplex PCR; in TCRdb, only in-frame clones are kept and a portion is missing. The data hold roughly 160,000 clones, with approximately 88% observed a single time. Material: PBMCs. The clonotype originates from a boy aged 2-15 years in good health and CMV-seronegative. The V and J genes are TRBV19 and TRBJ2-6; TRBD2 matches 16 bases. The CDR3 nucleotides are TGTGCCAGTAGTATGGGACTAGCGGGAGGGGGGGCCAACGTCCTGACTTTC. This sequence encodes CASSMGLAGGGANVLTF.